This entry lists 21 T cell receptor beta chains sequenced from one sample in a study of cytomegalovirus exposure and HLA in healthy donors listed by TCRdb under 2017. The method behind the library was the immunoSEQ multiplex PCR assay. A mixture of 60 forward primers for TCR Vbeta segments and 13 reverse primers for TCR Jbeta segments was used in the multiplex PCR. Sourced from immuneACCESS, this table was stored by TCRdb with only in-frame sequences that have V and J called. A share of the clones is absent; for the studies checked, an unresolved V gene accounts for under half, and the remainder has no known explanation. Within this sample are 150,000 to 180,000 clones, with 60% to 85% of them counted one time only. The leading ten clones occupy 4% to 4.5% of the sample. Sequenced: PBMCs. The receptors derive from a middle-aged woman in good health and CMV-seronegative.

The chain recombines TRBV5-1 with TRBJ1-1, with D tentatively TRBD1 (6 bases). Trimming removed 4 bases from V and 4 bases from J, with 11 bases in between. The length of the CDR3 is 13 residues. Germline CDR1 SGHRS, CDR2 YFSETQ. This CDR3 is CASSPDSFTEAFF. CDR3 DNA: TGCGCCAGCAGCCCGGACAGCTTCACTGAAGCTTTCTTT.

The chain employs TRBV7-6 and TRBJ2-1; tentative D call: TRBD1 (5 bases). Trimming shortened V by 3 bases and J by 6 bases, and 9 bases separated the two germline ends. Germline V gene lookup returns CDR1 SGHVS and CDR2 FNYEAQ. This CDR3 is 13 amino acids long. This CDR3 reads CASSFRQTNEQFF. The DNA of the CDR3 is TGTGCCAGCAGCTTCCGACAGACCAATGAGCAGTTCTTC.

In nucleotides, the CDR3 is TGTGCCAGCAGCCTAGGGGCGGGACCCTACGAGCAGTACTTC. It encodes CASSLGAGPYEQYF. This sequence joins TRBV7-6 and TRBJ2-7; D might be TRBD2 (6 bases). CDR1 SGHVS and CDR2 FNYEAQ come from the germline V gene. Trimming left V 5 bases short and J 2 bases short, with 13 bases between. This CDR3 region has 14 residues.

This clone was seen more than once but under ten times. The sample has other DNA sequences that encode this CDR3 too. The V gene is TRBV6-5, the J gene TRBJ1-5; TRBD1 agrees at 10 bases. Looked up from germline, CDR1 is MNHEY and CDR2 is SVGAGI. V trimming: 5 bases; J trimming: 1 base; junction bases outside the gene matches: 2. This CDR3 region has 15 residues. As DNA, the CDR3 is TGTGCCAGCAGTCCGGACAGGGGGAGCAATCAGCCCCAGCATTTT. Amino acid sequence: CASSPDRGSNQPQHF.

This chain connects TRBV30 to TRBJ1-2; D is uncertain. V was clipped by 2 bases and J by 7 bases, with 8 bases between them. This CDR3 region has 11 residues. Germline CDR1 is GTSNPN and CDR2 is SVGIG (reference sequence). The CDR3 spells CAWSSHSGYTF. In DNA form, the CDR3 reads TGTGCCTGGAGTTCACACAGTGGCTACACCTTC.

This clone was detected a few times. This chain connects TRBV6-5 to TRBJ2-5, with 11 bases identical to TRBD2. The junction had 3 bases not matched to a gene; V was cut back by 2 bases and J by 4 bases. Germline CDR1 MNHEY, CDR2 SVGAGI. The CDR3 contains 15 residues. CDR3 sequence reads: CASSYTSGGPETQYF. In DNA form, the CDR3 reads TGTGCCAGCAGTTACACTAGCGGGGGCCCAGAGACCCAGTACTTC.

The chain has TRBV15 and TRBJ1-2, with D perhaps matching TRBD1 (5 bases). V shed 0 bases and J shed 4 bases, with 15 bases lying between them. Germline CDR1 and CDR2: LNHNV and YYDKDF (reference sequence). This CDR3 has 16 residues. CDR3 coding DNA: TGTGCCACCAGCAGAGATCCACAGGCGCATCTCTATGGCTACACCTTC. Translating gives CATSRDPQAHLYGYTF.

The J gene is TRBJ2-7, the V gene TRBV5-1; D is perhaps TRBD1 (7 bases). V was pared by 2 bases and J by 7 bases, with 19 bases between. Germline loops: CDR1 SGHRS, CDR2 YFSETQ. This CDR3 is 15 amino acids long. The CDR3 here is CASSLTTGAREEQYF. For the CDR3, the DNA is TGCGCCAGCAGCTTAACTACAGGGGCGCGGGAAGAGCAGTACTTC.

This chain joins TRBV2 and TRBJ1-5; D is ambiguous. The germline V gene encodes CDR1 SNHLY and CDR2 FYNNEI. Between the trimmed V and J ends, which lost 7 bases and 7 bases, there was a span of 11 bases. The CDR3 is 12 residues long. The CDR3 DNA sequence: TGTGCCAGCAACCGGGGAGGCCAGCCCCAGCATTTT. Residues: CASNRGGQPQHF.

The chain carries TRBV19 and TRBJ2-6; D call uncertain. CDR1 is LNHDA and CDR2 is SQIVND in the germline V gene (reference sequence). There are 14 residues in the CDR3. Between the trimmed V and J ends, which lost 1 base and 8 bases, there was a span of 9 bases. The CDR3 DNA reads TGTGCCAGTAGTATAGGGCAGGTCTCCAACGTCCTGACTTTC. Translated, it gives CASSIGQVSNVLTF. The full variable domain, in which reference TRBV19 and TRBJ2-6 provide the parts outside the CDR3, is DGGITQSPKYLFRKEGQNVTLSCEQNLNHDAMYWYRQDPGQGLRLIYYSQIVNDFQKGDIAEGYSVSREKKESFPLTVTSAQKNPTAFYLCASSIGQVSNVLTFGAGSRLTVL.

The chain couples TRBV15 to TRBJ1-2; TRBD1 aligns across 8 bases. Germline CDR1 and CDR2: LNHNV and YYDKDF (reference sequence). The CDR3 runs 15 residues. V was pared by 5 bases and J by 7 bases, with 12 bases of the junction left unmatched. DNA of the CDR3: TGTGCCACCAGCGGGGGACAGGACATACGGTCTGGCTACACCTTC. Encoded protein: CATSGGQDIRSGYTF. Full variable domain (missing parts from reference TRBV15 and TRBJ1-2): DAMVIQNPRYQVTQFGKPVTLSCSQTLNHNVMYWYQQKSSQAPKLLFHYYDKDFNNEADTPDNFQSRRPNTSFCFLDIRSPGLGDTAMYLCATSGGQDIRSGYTFGSGTRLTVV.

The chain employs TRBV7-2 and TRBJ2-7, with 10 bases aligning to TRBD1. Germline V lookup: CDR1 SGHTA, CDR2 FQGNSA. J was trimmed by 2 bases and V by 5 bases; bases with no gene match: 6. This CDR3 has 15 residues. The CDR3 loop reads CASSSAGTGAYEQYF. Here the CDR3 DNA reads TGTGCCAGCAGCAGCGCCGGGACAGGGGCCTACGAGCAGTACTTC.

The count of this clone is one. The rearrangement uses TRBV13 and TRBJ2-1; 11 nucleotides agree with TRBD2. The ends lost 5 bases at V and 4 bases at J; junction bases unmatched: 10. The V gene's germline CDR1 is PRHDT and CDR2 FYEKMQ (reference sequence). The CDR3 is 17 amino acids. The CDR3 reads CASSLTGTSGRYNEQFF. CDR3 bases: TGTGCCAGCAGCCTTACTGGGACTAGCGGACGATACAATGAGCAGTTCTTC.

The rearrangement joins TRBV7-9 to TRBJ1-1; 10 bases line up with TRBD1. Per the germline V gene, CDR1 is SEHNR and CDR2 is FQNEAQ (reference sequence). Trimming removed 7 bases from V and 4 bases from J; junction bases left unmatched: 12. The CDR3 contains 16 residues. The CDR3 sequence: CASTKTGGAVGTEAFF. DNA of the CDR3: TGTGCCAGCACCAAGACAGGGGGCGCGGTGGGCACTGAAGCTTTCTTT.

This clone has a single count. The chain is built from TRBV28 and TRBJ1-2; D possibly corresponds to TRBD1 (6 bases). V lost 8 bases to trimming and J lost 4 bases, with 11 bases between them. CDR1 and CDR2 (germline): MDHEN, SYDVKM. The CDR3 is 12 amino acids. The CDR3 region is CASARTVYGYTF. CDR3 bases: TGTGCCAGCGCAAGGACAGTCTATGGCTACACCTTC.

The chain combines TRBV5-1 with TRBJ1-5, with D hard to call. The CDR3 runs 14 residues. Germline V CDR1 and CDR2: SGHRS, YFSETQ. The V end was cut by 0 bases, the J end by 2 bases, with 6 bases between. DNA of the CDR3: TGCGCCAGCAGCTTGGGGGCTGGCAATCAGCCCCAGCATTTT. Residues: CASSLGAGNQPQHF.

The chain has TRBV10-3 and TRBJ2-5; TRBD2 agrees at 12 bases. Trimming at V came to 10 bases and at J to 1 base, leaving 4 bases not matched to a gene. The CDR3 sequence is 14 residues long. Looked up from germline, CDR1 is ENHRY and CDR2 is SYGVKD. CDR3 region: CATGLAGTQETQYF. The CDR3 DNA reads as TGTGCCACGGGACTAGCGGGTACCCAAGAGACCCAGTACTTC.

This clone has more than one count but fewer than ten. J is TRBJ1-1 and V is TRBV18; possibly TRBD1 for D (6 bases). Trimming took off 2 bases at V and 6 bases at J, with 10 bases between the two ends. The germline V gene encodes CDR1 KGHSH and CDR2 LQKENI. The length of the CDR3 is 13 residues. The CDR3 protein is CASSPNREPEAFF. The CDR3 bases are TGTGCCAGCTCACCAAACAGGGAGCCTGAAGCTTTCTTT. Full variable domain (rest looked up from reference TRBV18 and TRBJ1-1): NAGVMQNPRHLVRRRGQEARLRCSPMKGHSHVYWYRQLPEEGLKFMVYLQKENIIDESGMPKERFSAEFPKEGPSILRIQQVVRGDSAAYFCASSPNREPEAFFGQGTRLTVV.

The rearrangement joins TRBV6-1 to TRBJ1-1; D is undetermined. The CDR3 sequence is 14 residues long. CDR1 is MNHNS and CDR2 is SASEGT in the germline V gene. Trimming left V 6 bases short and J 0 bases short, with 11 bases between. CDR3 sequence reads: CASRRDTMNTEAFF. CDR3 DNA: TGTGCCAGCAGACGCGACACCATGAACACTGAAGCTTTCTTT.

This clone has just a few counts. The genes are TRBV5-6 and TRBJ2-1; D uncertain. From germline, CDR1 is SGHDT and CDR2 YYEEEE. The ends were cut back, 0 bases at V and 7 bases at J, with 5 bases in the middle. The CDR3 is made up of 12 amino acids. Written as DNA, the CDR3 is TGTGCCAGCAGCTTGGCGACTAATGAGCAGTTCTTC. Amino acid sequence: CASSLATNEQFF.

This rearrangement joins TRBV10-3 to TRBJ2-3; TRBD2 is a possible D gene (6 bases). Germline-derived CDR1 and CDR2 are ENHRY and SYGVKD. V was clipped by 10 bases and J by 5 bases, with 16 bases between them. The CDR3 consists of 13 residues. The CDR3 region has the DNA TGTGCCACCGGGGCCAGGGAGGAAGATACGCAGTATTTT. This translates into CATGAREEDTQYF.